What follows are 27 T cell receptor beta chains derived from one specimen sequenced in a study of PD-1 blockade in classical Hodgkin lymphoma. Indicated time point: newly diagnosed, previously untreated cHL patient sample. Profiling relied on immunoSEQ multiplex PCR, and the TCRdb table lists in-frame clones only, not all of them. In the table there are 17,000 or so clones, about 85% of which are singletons. The sequenced sample consisted of peripheral blood mononuclear cells (PBMCs). These TCRs come from a human donor with classical Hodgkin lymphoma.

This clone was picked up a small number of times. The rearrangement links TRBV27 to TRBJ1-2, with a weak D call TRBD1 (6 bases). CDR3 length: 13 amino acids. CDR1 is MNHEY and CDR2 is SMNVEV in the germline V gene (reference sequence). The V and J ends lost 4 bases and 6 bases respectively, with 12 bases between them. CDR3 region: CASSSPGGDGYTF. CDR3 bases: TGTGCCAGCAGTTCCCCGGGGGGCGATGGCTACACCTTC.

The gene calls are TRBV30 and TRBJ2-7, with D maybe TRBD2 (6 bases). The CDR3 has 14 residues. Trimming pared 0 bases from V and 9 bases from J, leaving 18 bases between. Looked up from germline, CDR1 is GTSNPN and CDR2 is SVGIG (reference sequence). CDR3 DNA: TGTGCCTGGAGTGTAACTGGGCTGACGGGGGTGCAGTACTTC. This encodes CAWSVTGLTGVQYF. Full variable domain (outside the CDR3, taken from reference TRBV30 and TRBJ2-7): SQTIHQWPATLVQPVGSPLSLECTVEGTSNPNLYWYRQAAGRGLQLLFYSVGIGQISSEVPQNLSASRPQDRQFILSSKKLLLSDSGFYLCAWSVTGLTGVQYFGPGTRLTVT.

The genes are TRBV4-2 and TRBJ2-7, with 9 bases lining up with TRBD1. This CDR3 region has 16 residues. Germline values: CDR1 LGHNA, CDR2 YNFKEQ. Trimming cost V 3 bases and J 4 bases; bases outside gene matches: 10. CDR3 sequence: CASSQAGTGIIYEQYF. CDR3 bases: TGTGCCAGCAGCCAGGCCGGGACAGGGATCATTTACGAGCAGTACTTC.

CDR3 coding DNA: TGTGCCAGCAGCTCTCAGGGAAGCTATGGCTACACCTTC. The encoded protein is CASSSQGSYGYTF. J is TRBJ1-2 and V is TRBV11-2; TRBD1 is a possible D gene (5 bases). CDR1 is SGHAT, CDR2 FQNNGV, per germline. The CDR3 has 13 amino acids. V lost 4 bases to trimming and J lost 4 bases, with 10 bases between them.

In DNA form, the CDR3 reads TGTGCCAGCTCCCAGGCGGGACTAGCTTACAATGAGCAGTTCTTC. Encoded protein: CASSQAGLAYNEQFF. The V and J genes are TRBV6-5 and TRBJ2-1; 9 bases are shared with TRBD2. Per germline, CDR1 MNHEY and CDR2 SVGAGI. The CDR3 extends over 15 amino acids. V was pared by 8 bases and J by 4 bases, with 9 bases of the junction left unmatched.

The rearrangement uses TRBV5-1 and TRBJ1-1; possibly TRBD1 for D (5 bases). Trimming removed 0 bases from V and 5 bases from J, with 14 bases in between. The CDR3 contains 15 residues. From germline, CDR1 is SGHRS and CDR2 YFSETQ. The CDR3 bases are TGCGCCAGCAGCTTGGCCCCCGGAGGGGCGACTGAAGCTTTCTTT. It encodes CASSLAPGGATEAFF.

V usage is TRBV7-2 and J usage is TRBJ2-1; D may be TRBD2 (5 bases). The CDR3 sequence is 16 residues long. Trimming left V 5 bases short and J 0 bases short, with 14 bases between. The V gene's germline CDR1 is SGHTA and CDR2 FQGNSA. CDR3 DNA sequence: TGTGCCAGCAGCATAAACGGACTCAGCTCCTACAATGAGCAGTTCTTC. Its protein is CASSINGLSSYNEQFF.

A single count supports this clone. The rearrangement uses TRBV28 and TRBJ1-2; D gene unclear. The CDR3 contains 11 residues. Looked up from germline, CDR1 is MDHEN and CDR2 is SYDVKM. The V end was cut by 10 bases, the J end by 5 bases, with 11 bases between. CDR3 loop: CATDSRYGYTF. The CDR3 region has the DNA TGTGCCACCGACTCCAGGTATGGCTACACCTTC.

The V call is TRBV28, the J call TRBJ2-1, with 10 bases that match TRBD2. The J segment lost 4 bases and the V segment lost 5 bases, leaving 2 bases of the junction unmatched. In germline, CDR1 is MDHEN, CDR2 SYDVKM. CDR3 size: 14 residues. The CDR3 protein is CASSTSGTYNEQFF. CDR3 coding DNA: TGTGCCAGCAGTACTAGCGGGACTTACAATGAGCAGTTCTTC.

The chain is built from TRBV5-1 and TRBJ2-5; no clear D. This CDR3 is built from 13 residues. The ends were cut back, 6 bases at V and 2 bases at J, with 11 bases in the middle. The V gene's germline CDR1 is SGHRS and CDR2 YFSETQ. The CDR3 nucleotides read TGCGCCAGCATGCTGGGTTCGCAAGAGACCCAGTACTTC. It encodes CASMLGSQETQYF.

The chain uses TRBV7-2 and TRBJ2-7; 8 bases are a match to TRBD2. CDR1 and CDR2 from the germline V gene are SGHTA and FQGNSA. The J segment lost 3 bases and the V segment lost 5 bases, leaving 9 bases of the junction unmatched. The CDR3 loop spans 15 amino acids. The CDR3 protein is CASSTPGLGRYEQYF. The CDR3 DNA sequence: TGTGCCAGCAGCACGCCGGGACTAGGGCGCTACGAGCAGTACTTC. Full variable domain (remainder filled in from reference TRBV7-2 and TRBJ2-7): GAGVSQSPSNKVTEKGKDVELRCDPISGHTALYWYRQSLGQGLEFLIYFQGNSAPDKSGLPSDRFSAERTGGSVSTLTIQRTQQEDSAVYLCASSTPGLGRYEQYFGPGTRLTVT.

This chain connects TRBV19 to TRBJ1-1; no clear D. The CDR3 loop spans 15 amino acids. From germline, CDR1 is LNHDA and CDR2 SQIVND (reference sequence). V dropped 8 bases and J dropped 2 bases, with 18 bases sitting between them. This chain's CDR3 is CASALIGSPNTEAFF. CDR3 coding DNA: TGTGCCAGTGCTCTTATAGGGAGCCCTAACACTGAAGCTTTCTTT.

This chain connects TRBV18 to TRBJ2-7; 11 nucleotides align to TRBD2. Germline CDR1 KGHSH, CDR2 LQKENI. With V trimmed by 6 bases and J by 4 bases, 11 bases remained unmatched. The CDR3 is 16 residues long. The CDR3 DNA reads as TGTGCCAGCTCCCCAACCGTAGCGGGAGGGCCTTACGAGCAGTACTTC. As protein: CASSPTVAGGPYEQYF. The variable domain in full, completed from reference TRBV18 and TRBJ2-7, reads NAGVMQNPRHLVRRRGQEARLRCSPMKGHSHVYWYRQLPEEGLKFMVYLQKENIIDESGMPKERFSAEFPKEGPSILRIQQVVRGDSAAYFCASSPTVAGGPYEQYFGPGTRLTVT.

This rearrangement joins TRBV7-2 to TRBJ2-5; either TRBD1 or TRBD2 may fit D (5 bases each). CDR3 length: 14 amino acids. Germline CDR1 is SGHTA and CDR2 is FQGNSA. The V gene lost 1 base and the J gene lost 7 bases, with 13 bases spanning the gap. The CDR3 nucleotides are TGTGCCAGCAGCTTAGAGGGGCCCCGGGGGACCCAGTACTTC. Translating it yields CASSLEGPRGTQYF.

The chain has TRBV10-3 and TRBJ2-7; a weak D match, TRBD2 (6 bases). Per the germline V gene, CDR1 is ENHRY and CDR2 is SYGVKD. This CDR3 contains 15 residues. V shed 0 bases and J shed 0 bases, with 9 bases lying between them. The chain's CDR3 is CAISESGGDSYEQYF. As DNA, the CDR3 is TGTGCCATCAGTGAGTCGGGCGGGGACTCCTACGAGCAGTACTTC.

V usage is TRBV30 and J usage is TRBJ2-5; TRBD2 is a possible D gene (7 bases). The CDR3 length is 14 residues. In germline, CDR1 is GTSNPN, CDR2 SVGIG (reference sequence). V was cut by 5 bases and J by 1 base, with 14 bases left in between. CDR3 nucleotide sequence: TGTGCCTGGGGCGGGGGCGGTTTCCAAGAGACCCAGTACTTC. Protein: CAWGGGGFQETQYF.

This clone has a handful of counts. The rearrangement links TRBV4-3 to TRBJ1-2; D is ambiguous. CDR3 length equals 16 residues. Trimming removed 0 bases at V and 4 bases at J, with 15 bases between. The germline V gene encodes CDR1 LGHNA and CDR2 YSLEER. The CDR3 DNA reads as TGCGCCAGCAGCCAAGATTTACGGGAGGCAGTCTATGGCTACACCTTC. Encoded protein: CASSQDLREAVYGYTF.

The chain uses TRBV28 and TRBJ2-7, with TRBD1 as a possible D gene (6 bases). V gave up 6 bases and J gave up 9 bases, with 9 bases separating them. The CDR3 covers 10 residues. CDR1 is MDHEN, CDR2 SYDVKM, per germline. CDR3 protein: CASRGAVQYF. DNA of the CDR3: TGTGCCAGCAGGGGGGCCGTGCAGTACTTC.

This chain links TRBV28 with TRBJ2-5; the D gene is possibly TRBD2 (7 bases). The CDR3 spans 14 residues. Germline loops: CDR1 MDHEN, CDR2 SYDVKM. Between the trimmed V and J ends, which lost 6 bases and 4 bases, there was a span of 15 bases. CDR3 sequence: CASSSRGGRETQYF. The CDR3 DNA reads TGTGCCAGCAGCTCAAGGGGGGGAAGAGAGACCCAGTACTTC.

Written as DNA, the CDR3 is TGTGCCTGGAGTGCAGGGAGTAGTCCCACCTACGAGCAGTACTTC. As protein: CAWSAGSSPTYEQYF. The chain employs TRBV30 and TRBJ2-7; tentatively, D is TRBD1 or TRBD2 (5 bases each). Trimming shortened V by 1 base and J by 2 bases, and 15 bases separated the two germline ends. Germline V gives CDR1 GTSNPN, CDR2 SVGIG (reference sequence). This CDR3 spans 15 amino acids.

This chain connects TRBV6-1 to TRBJ2-1; D perhaps matches TRBD2 (6 bases). Trimming removed 1 base from V and 14 bases from J, with 18 bases in between. The length of the CDR3 is 14 residues. Per the germline V gene, CDR1 is MNHNS and CDR2 is SASEGT. The CDR3 reads CASSEEVRAGLKFF. The CDR3 coding sequence is TGTGCCAGCAGTGAAGAGGTTAGGGCGGGATTGAAGTTCTTC.

The rearrangement joins TRBV27 to TRBJ1-5; unclear D gene. The CDR3 is 12 residues long. In germline, CDR1 is MNHEY, CDR2 SMNVEV (reference sequence). V lost 7 bases and J lost 3, with 7 bases in between. The CDR3 reads CASILPNQPQHF. The DNA for the CDR3 is TGTGCCAGCATCTTGCCCAATCAGCCCCAGCATTTT.

The V and J genes are TRBV2 and TRBJ2-1; 7 nucleotides agree with TRBD2. V trimming: 4 bases; J trimming: 12 bases; junction bases outside the gene matches: 12. Germline CDR1 is SNHLY and CDR2 is FYNNEI. This CDR3 comprises 14 residues. CDR3: CASSGTRLAGGQFF. Written as DNA, the CDR3 is TGTGCCAGCAGTGGGACCAGACTAGCTGGCGGGCAGTTCTTC.

The V and J genes are TRBV30 and TRBJ1-5; TRBD1 agrees at 8 bases. The V and J ends lost 3 bases and 4 bases, in that order; junction bases with no gene match: 8. The CDR3 is 15 amino acids. CDR1 is GTSNPN, CDR2 SVGIG, per germline (reference sequence). The CDR3 reads CAWSSTGQGNQPQHF. CDR3 coding DNA: TGTGCCTGGAGCTCCACCGGACAGGGAAATCAGCCCCAGCATTTT.

The chain links TRBV11-2 to TRBJ2-7, with TRBD1 matching 11 bases. V lost 5 bases, J lost 6 bases, and 9 bases stayed unmatched. This CDR3 contains 15 residues. CDR1 is SGHAT and CDR2 is FQNNGV in the germline V gene. CDR3 in amino acids: CASSKGGQGAREQYF. The CDR3 DNA follows: TGTGCCAGCAGCAAAGGTGGACAGGGGGCGCGCGAGCAGTACTTC.

A few counts support this clone. The chain joins TRBV6-5 to TRBJ2-7, with TRBD1 identical over 9 bases. CDR1 is MNHEY, CDR2 SVGAGI, per germline. The CDR3 consists of 16 residues. Trimming cost V 0 bases and J 6 bases; bases outside gene matches: 9. The CDR3 DNA sequence: TGTGCCAGCAGTTACTCTACGTGGACAGGGGTGGGCGAGCAGTACTTC. Its protein product is CASSYSTWTGVGEQYF.

The chain links TRBV2 to TRBJ2-2; no definite D call. The CDR3 has 12 amino acids. Germline assignment: CDR1 SNHLY and CDR2 FYNNEI. Trimming stripped 6 bases from V and 5 bases from J, with 7 bases between. CDR3: CASRTGTGELFF. The CDR3, as DNA: TGTGCCAGCAGAACCGGAACCGGGGAGCTGTTTTTT.